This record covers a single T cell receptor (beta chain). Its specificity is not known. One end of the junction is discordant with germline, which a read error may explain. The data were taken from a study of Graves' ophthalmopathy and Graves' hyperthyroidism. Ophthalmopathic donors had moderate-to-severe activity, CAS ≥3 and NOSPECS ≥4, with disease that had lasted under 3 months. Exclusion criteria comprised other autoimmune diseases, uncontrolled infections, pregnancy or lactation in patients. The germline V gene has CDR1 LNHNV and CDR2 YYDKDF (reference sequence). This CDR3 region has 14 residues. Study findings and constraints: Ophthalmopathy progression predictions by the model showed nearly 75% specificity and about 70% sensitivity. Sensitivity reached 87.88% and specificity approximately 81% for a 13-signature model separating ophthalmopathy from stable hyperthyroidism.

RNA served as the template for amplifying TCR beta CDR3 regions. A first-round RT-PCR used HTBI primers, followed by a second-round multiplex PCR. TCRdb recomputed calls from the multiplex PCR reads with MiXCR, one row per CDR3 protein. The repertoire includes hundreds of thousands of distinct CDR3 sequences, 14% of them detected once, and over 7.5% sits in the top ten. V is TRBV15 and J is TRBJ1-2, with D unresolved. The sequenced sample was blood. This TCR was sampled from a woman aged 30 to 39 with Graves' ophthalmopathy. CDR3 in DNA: TGTGCCACCAGCTACCGGGTCGGAGCTTATGGTTACACCTTC. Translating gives CATSYRVGAYGYTF.